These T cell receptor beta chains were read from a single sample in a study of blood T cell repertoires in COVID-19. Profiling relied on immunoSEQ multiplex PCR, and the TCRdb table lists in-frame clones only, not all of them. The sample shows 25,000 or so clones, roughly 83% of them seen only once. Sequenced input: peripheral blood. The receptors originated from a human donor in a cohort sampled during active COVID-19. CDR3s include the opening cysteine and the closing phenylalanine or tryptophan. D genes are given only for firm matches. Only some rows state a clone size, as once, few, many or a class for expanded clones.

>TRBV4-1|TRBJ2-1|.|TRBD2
TGCGCCAGCAGCCAAGATCCTAGCGGGGTTGCTTACAATGAGCAGTTCTTC
CASSQDPSGVAYNEQFF
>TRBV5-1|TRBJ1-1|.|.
TGCGCCAGCAGCCCGGGACACTACACTGAAGCTTTCTTT
CASSPGHYTEAFF
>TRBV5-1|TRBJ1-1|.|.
TGCGCCAGCAGCTTACAGGGCTCAGAAGCTTTCTTT
CASSLQGSEAFF
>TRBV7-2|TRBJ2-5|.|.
TGTGCCAGCAGCCTCCTTGAGGGACAAGAGACCCAGTACTTC
CASSLLEGQETQYF
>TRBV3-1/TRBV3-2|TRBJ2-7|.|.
TGTGCCAGCAGCCAAGATTGCGGCCTGAACGCCTACGAGCAGTACTTC
CASSQDCGLNAYEQYF
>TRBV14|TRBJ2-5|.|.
TGTGCCAGCAGCCAAGGCCAGTACCAAGAGACCCAGTACTTC
CASSQGQYQETQYF
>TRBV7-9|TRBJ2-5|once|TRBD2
TGTGCCAGCAGCATACTTACAGCGGGGGGGTTTCGAGAGACCCAGTACTTC
CASSILTAGGFRETQYF
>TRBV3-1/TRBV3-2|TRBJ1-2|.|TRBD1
TGTGCCAGCAGCCCCGGGACAGGGAATGGCTACACCTTC
CASSPGTGNGYTF
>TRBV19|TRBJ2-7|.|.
TGTGCCAGTAGCACCCTCGGGATTTACGAGCAGTACTTC
CASSTLGIYEQYF
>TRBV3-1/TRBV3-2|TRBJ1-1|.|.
TGTGCCAGCAGCTATGGACAGTCCCGTACTGAAGCTTTCTTT
CASSYGQSRTEAFF
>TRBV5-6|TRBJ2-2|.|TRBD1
TGTGCCAGCAGCTTTACCGGGACAGAGGACACCGGGGAGCTGTTTTTT
CASSFTGTEDTGELFF
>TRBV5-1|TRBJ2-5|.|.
TGCGCCAGCAGCTTTTCCGCGGAGACCCAGTACTTC
CASSFSAETQYF
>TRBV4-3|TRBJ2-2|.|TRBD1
TGCGCCAGCAGCCTCACAGGGGCCGGGGAGCTGTTTTTT
CASSLTGAGELFF
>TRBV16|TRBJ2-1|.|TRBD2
TGTGCCAGCAGCCACACCGGGACTAGCGGGAGGCAGGGTGTCGGGCAGTTCTTC
CASSHTGTSGRQGVGQFF
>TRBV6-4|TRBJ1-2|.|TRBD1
TGTGCCAGCGACAGGGGGCGGTCTGACTATGGCTACACCTTC
CASDRGRSDYGYTF
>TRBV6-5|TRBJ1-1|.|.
TGTGCCAGCATCCGGACAGAATTGAACACTGAAGCTTTCTTT
CASIRTELNTEAFF